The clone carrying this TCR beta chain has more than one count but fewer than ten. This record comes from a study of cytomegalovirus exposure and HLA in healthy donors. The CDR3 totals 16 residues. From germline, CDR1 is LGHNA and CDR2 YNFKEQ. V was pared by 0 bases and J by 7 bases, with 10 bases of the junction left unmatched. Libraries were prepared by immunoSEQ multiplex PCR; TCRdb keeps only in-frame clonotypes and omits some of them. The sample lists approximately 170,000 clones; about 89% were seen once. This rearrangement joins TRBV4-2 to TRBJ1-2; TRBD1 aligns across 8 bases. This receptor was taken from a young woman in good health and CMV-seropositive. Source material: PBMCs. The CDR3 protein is CASSQDGLTGAGGYTF. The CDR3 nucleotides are TGTGCCAGCAGCCAAGACGGATTGACAGGGGCGGGTGGCTACACCTTC.